Detailed here is one T cell receptor (beta chain). Original methodology: Amplification of reference gene primers provided the estimated nucleated cell counts. Assay: immunoSEQ multiplex PCR; the TCRdb copy retains only in-frame clones and omits some. The D gene and trimming were derived from the DNA, and the V and J assignments and clone size from that table. The sample yields about 54,000 clones, about nine tenths seen once. The data were obtained in a study of blood T cell repertoires in COVID-19. Germline CDR1 is SGHDN and CDR2 is FVKESK. Trimming stripped 8 bases from V and 1 base from J, with 11 bases between. The CDR3 is made up of 13 amino acids.

Source material: peripheral blood. The clonotype originates from a woman in her thirties or forties with active COVID-19. The chain couples TRBV14 to TRBJ1-1, with D maybe TRBD1 (6 bases). As DNA, the CDR3 is TGTGCCAGCGTCAAGACAGGGAACACTGAAGCTTTCTTT. Encoded protein: CASVKTGNTEAFF.